The next 2 T cell receptor beta chains were all read from a single sample in a study of cytomegalovirus exposure and HLA in healthy donors. TCRdb's copy holds only in-frame clones and misses some; the assay was immunoSEQ multiplex PCR. Found here are tens of thousands of clones, approximately 93% of them singletons; the top ten hold approximately 3.4%. Sequencing input: PBMCs. The source is a woman under 30 in good health and CMV-seropositive.

The chain combines TRBV11-2 with TRBJ2-2, with D unresolved. Deletions cut 5 bases from V and 12 bases from J, with 25 bases between. CDR1 and CDR2 (germline): SGHAT, FQNNGV. CDR3 size: 16 residues. Written as DNA, the CDR3 is TGTGCCAGCAGCCCCGCCCCCACCCGCTCCGGTCATAAGCTGTTTTTT. Protein: CASSPAPTRSGHKLFF.

The V and J genes are TRBV7-6 and TRBJ2-1; D perhaps matches TRBD2 (5 bases). This CDR3 is 15 amino acids long. Germline CDR1 is SGHVS and CDR2 is FNYEAQ. The germline V and J ends were trimmed by 5 bases and 4 bases, with 15 bases remaining between them. CDR3 coding DNA: TGTGCCAGCAGCCCCGGGATGGCCTCGTACAATGAGCAGTTCTTC. Residues: CASSPGMASYNEQFF. Variable domain in full (rest from reference TRBV7-6 and TRBJ2-1): GAGVSQSPRYKVTKRGQDVALRCDPISGHVSLYWYRQALGQGPEFLTYFNYEAQQDKSGLPNDRFSAERPEGSISTLTIQRTEQRDSAMYRCASSPGMASYNEQFFGPGTRLTVL.